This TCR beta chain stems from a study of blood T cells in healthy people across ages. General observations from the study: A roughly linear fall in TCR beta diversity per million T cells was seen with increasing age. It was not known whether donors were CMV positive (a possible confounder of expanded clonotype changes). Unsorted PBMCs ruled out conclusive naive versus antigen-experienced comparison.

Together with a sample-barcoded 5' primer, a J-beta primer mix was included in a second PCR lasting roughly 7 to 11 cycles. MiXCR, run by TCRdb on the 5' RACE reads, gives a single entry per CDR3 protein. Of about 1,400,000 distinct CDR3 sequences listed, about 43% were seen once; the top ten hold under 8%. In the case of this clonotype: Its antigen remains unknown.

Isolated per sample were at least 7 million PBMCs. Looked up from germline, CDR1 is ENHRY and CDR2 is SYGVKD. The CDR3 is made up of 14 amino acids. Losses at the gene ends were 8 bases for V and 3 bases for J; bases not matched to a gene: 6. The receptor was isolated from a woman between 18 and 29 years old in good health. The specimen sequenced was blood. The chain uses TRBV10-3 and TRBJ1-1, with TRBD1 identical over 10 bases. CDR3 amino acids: CAIGGGQGDTEAFF. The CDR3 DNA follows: TGTGCCATCGGTGGTGGACAGGGGGACACTGAAGCTTTCTTT.